The 25 T cell receptor beta chains below all came from one sample that was sequenced in a study of vaccination and CD4 T cells after COVID-19. TCRdb re-analysed the PCR reads in MiXCR, keeping a single row per CDR3 protein. The sample contains about 15,000 distinct CDR3 sequences, roughly three fifths of which appear only once. Source: CD4+ T cells from blood, taken after SARS-CoV-2 vaccination. The receptors here all came from a human donor who had recovered from COVID-19.

The chain carries TRBV27 and TRBJ1-6, with TRBD1 as a possible D gene (5 bases). Per germline, CDR1 MNHEY and CDR2 SMNVEV (reference sequence). The length of the CDR3 is 14 residues. Deletions cut 2 bases from V and 13 bases from J, with 15 bases between. The chain's CDR3 is CASSLEGARRPLHF. As DNA, the CDR3 is TGTGCCAGCAGTTTAGAAGGGGCACGCCGGCCCCTCCACTTT.

This chain uses TRBV7-9 with TRBJ2-2, with D perhaps given as TRBD1 or TRBD2 (5 bases each). This CDR3 comprises 14 residues. V dropped 8 bases and J dropped 7 bases, with 17 bases sitting between them. The germline CDR1 and CDR2 sequences are SEHNR and FQNEAQ (reference sequence). The CDR3 bases are TGTGCCAGCTTCTCCGAGGGGTCGGGCGGGGAGCTGTTTTTT. This encodes CASFSEGSGGELFF. The variable domain in full, completed from reference TRBV7-9 and TRBJ2-2, reads DTGVSQNPRHKITKRGQNVTFRCDPISEHNRLYWYRQTLGQGPEFLTYFQNEAQLEKSRLLSDRFSAERPKGSFSTLEIQRTEQGDSAMYLCASFSEGSGGELFFGEGSRLTVL.

The chain links TRBV15 to TRBJ2-3; D ambiguous. CDR1 is LNHNV and CDR2 is YYDKDF in the germline V gene (reference sequence). The length of the CDR3 is 14 residues. Trimming stripped 6 bases from V and 2 bases from J, with 12 bases between. The CDR3 reads CATSPGLPTDTQYF. For the CDR3, the DNA is TGTGCCACCAGTCCAGGTCTCCCCACAGATACGCAGTATTTT.

The CDR3 is CASSQDSFSAGGAETQYF. CDR3 bases: TGCGCCAGCAGCCAAGATTCCTTTTCAGCGGGAGGGGCGGAGACCCAGTACTTC. The chain is built from TRBV4-1 and TRBJ2-5; 10 positions match TRBD2. V shed 0 bases, J shed 5 bases, and the junction held 12 bases outside the gene matches. The CDR3 is 18 amino acids. Germline V gene lookup returns CDR1 MGHRA and CDR2 YSYEKL.

The chain employs TRBV5-1 and TRBJ1-6, with D possibly TRBD1 on 6 matching bases. V lost 0 bases and J 6 bases, leaving 7 bases between the germline ends. Germline V CDR1 and CDR2: SGHRS, YFSETQ. The CDR3 is made up of 14 amino acids. The CDR3 nucleotides read TGCGCCAGCAGCTTGGTACAGGGTAATTCACCCCTCCACTTT. Residues: CASSLVQGNSPLHF.

V is TRBV19 and J is TRBJ1-5, with D perhaps TRBD1 (5 bases). This CDR3 has 17 amino acids. Germline CDR1 LNHDA, CDR2 SQIVND (reference sequence). V dropped 5 bases and J dropped 0 bases, with 17 bases sitting between them. The chain's CDR3 is CASSLYGTEDSNQPQHF. CDR3 coding DNA: TGTGCCAGTAGTCTATACGGGACCGAGGATAGCAATCAGCCCCAGCATTTT.

V and J are TRBV14 and TRBJ1-5; 12 nucleotides match TRBD1. The CDR3 extends over 21 amino acids. Germline lookup yields CDR1 SGHDN and CDR2 FVKESK. The V segment lost 3 bases and the J segment 0 bases; nucleotides outside the gene matches: 15. In DNA form, the CDR3 reads TGTGCCAGCAGCCACAAGCAATTAGGGACAGGGGGCCTGTATAGCAATCAGCCCCAGCATTTT. Encoded protein: CASSHKQLGTGGLYSNQPQHF.

The chain is built from TRBV7-3 and TRBJ1-2; tentatively, D is TRBD1 (5 bases). This CDR3 has 15 residues. Germline V gene lookup returns CDR1 SGHTA and CDR2 FQGTGA. Trimming removed 3 bases at V and 4 bases at J, with 15 bases between. In DNA form, the CDR3 reads TGTGCCAGCAGCTTTTTCACAGGTCCGGGCTATGGCTACACCTTC. It translates to CASSFFTGPGYGYTF.

The CDR3 DNA is TGTGCCAGCCGGGACAGGGGGACCGACAGCTCTGGGGCCAACGTCCTGACTTTC. It translates to CASRDRGTDSSGANVLTF. The gene calls are TRBV19 and TRBJ2-6; 11 bases match TRBD1. The CDR3 runs 18 residues. The germline CDR1 and CDR2 sequences are LNHDA and SQIVND (reference sequence). V lost 9 bases and J lost 0; bases outside the gene matches: 10.

This clonotype was seen a few times. The rearrangement links TRBV7-9 to TRBJ2-3; unclear D gene. The CDR3 totals 12 residues. Germline CDR1 is SEHNR and CDR2 is FQNEAQ (reference sequence). V lost 5 bases to trimming and J lost 0 bases, with 3 bases between them. CDR3 sequence: CASSPSTDTQYF. The CDR3 coding sequence is TGTGCCAGCAGCCCTAGCACAGATACGCAGTATTTT.

V gene TRBV20-1 combines with J gene TRBJ2-3; no reliable D call. The germline CDR1 and CDR2 sequences are DFQATT and SNEGSKA (reference sequence). V was shortened by 6 bases and J by 1 base, with 14 bases between the two germline ends. The CDR3 has 14 residues. The CDR3 is CSADAFTGTDTQYF. The CDR3 nucleotides read TGCAGTGCCGATGCGTTTACAGGCACAGATACGCAGTATTTT.

This chain uses TRBV28 with TRBJ2-7, with 8 bases identical to TRBD1. The V gene end was trimmed by 2 bases and the J gene end by 2 bases; junction bases not matched to a gene: 2. The CDR3 has 14 residues. Germline CDR1 is MDHEN and CDR2 is SYDVKM. The DNA of the CDR3 is TGTGCCAGCAGTTTACGACAGGGGACCTACGAGCAGTACTTC. It is translated as CASSLRQGTYEQYF.

This chain connects TRBV19 to TRBJ2-6; 9 bases are shared with TRBD1. This CDR3 spans 17 amino acids. V dropped 3 bases and J dropped 3; count of bases not matched to a gene: 6. Germline lookup yields CDR1 LNHDA and CDR2 SQIVND (reference sequence). CDR3 sequence reads: CASSMGQGLSGANVLTF. As DNA, the CDR3 is TGTGCCAGTAGTATGGGACAGGGTCTGAGTGGGGCCAACGTCCTGACTTTC. The variable domain in full, with the rest retrieved from reference TRBV19 and TRBJ2-6, is DGGITQSPKYLFRKEGQNVTLSCEQNLNHDAMYWYRQDPGQGLRLIYYSQIVNDFQKGDIAEGYSVSREKKESFPLTVTSAQKNPTAFYLCASSMGQGLSGANVLTFGAGSRLTVL.

This chain connects TRBV20-1 to TRBJ2-4; TRBD1 is a possible D gene (6 bases). The CDR3 is 16 amino acids. The V end lost 0 bases, the J end lost 0 bases, and 12 bases lay between the germline ends. Germline loops: CDR1 DFQATT, CDR2 SNEGSKA (reference sequence). The CDR3 sequence is CSARDLTGLAKNIQYF. The CDR3 nucleotides read TGCAGTGCTAGAGATCTGACAGGACTAGCCAAAAACATTCAGTACTTC.

This chain connects TRBV6-2 or TRBV6-3 to TRBJ2-3, with 7 positions matching TRBD2. The CDR3 spans 14 residues. Germline lookup yields CDR1 MNHEY and CDR2 SVGEGT. V shed 5 bases, J shed 6 bases, and the junction held 8 bases outside the gene matches. CDR3 amino acids: CASSPRDYLDTQYF. In DNA, the CDR3 is TGTGCCAGCAGTCCGAGGGACTATCTTGATACGCAGTATTTT.

The V gene is TRBV7-8, the J gene TRBJ2-7; 10 positions agree with TRBD2. The CDR3 is made up of 14 amino acids. The germline CDR1 and CDR2 sequences are SGHVS and FQNEAQ. The trim removed 5 bases at V and 5 bases at J, leaving 6 bases unmatched. In DNA, the CDR3 is TGTGCCAGCAGCCCTACTAGCGGGGCAAACGAGCAGTACTTC. It encodes CASSPTSGANEQYF.

The genes are TRBV28 and TRBJ1-4; D uncertain. CDR1 MDHEN and CDR2 SYDVKM come from the germline V gene. This CDR3 is built from 12 residues. V gave up 8 bases and J gave up 3 bases, with 7 bases separating them. CDR3 in amino acids: CASREPNEKLFF. DNA for the CDR3: TGTGCCAGCCGGGAGCCTAATGAAAAACTGTTTTTT.

The J gene is TRBJ2-2, the V gene TRBV23-1; 11 nucleotides match TRBD2. TRBV23-1 is noted as an ORF with a role that remains uncertain. This CDR3 has 19 residues. V shed 9 bases and J 6 bases; nucleotides not matched to a gene: 21. CDR3 in DNA: TGCGCCAGGCAGACGGCGGCTAGCGGGAGGCAAGGGGCCCCCGGGGAGCTGTTTTTT. Its translation is CARQTAASGRQGAPGELFF.

V usage is TRBV7-9 and J usage is TRBJ2-5; D gene ambiguous. Germline V gives CDR1 SEHNR, CDR2 FQNEAQ (reference sequence). V was shortened by 1 base and J by 3 bases, with 6 bases between the two germline ends. CDR3 length: 13 residues. CDR3 residues: CASSLVAEETQYF. The CDR3 DNA sequence: TGTGCCAGCAGCTTAGTTGCGGAAGAGACCCAGTACTTC. Looking up the rest from reference TRBV7-9 and TRBJ2-5 gives the full variable domain: DTGVSQNPRHKITKRGQNVTFRCDPISEHNRLYWYRQTLGQGPEFLTYFQNEAQLEKSRLLSDRFSAERPKGSFSTLEIQRTEQGDSAMYLCASSLVAEETQYFGPGTRLLVL.

A few counts support this clonotype. The V call is TRBV20-1, the J call TRBJ1-2; 8 bases are a match to TRBD1. CDR1 is DFQATT and CDR2 is SNEGSKA in the germline V gene (reference sequence). V lost 3 bases, J lost 4 bases, and 4 bases stayed unmatched. CDR3 length: 13 amino acids. The CDR3 loop is CSARETGGYGYTF. Written as DNA, the CDR3 is TGCAGTGCTAGGGAAACAGGGGGCTATGGCTACACCTTC.

This clonotype was seen a handful of times. The genes are TRBV6-2 or TRBV6-3 and TRBJ2-5; D is possibly TRBD2 (5 bases). This CDR3 spans 17 amino acids. Germline CDR1 MNHEY, CDR2 SVGEGT. V gave up 1 base and J gave up 2 bases, with 17 bases separating them. This chain's CDR3 is CASSYWWETGEQETQYF. The CDR3 DNA sequence: TGTGCCAGCAGTTACTGGTGGGAGACGGGCGAGCAAGAGACCCAGTACTTC.

J is TRBJ2-1 and V is TRBV25-1; no definite D call. With 2 bases removed from V and 0 bases from J, the gap between germline ends came to 8 bases. The CDR3 has 15 residues. Germline V lookup: CDR1 MGHDK, CDR2 SYGVNS. The CDR3 reads CASSEGESSYNEQFF. The CDR3 DNA follows: TGTGCCAGCAGTGAAGGGGAAAGCTCCTACAATGAGCAGTTCTTC.

The rearrangement links TRBV28 to TRBJ2-7; 7 nucleotides line up with TRBD1. The CDR3 contains 13 residues. Germline assignment: CDR1 MDHEN and CDR2 SYDVKM. The J segment lost 3 bases and the V segment lost 6 bases, leaving 5 bases of the junction unmatched. The CDR3 DNA reads TGTGCCAGCAGACGGGACAGTCGCTACGAGCAGTACTTC. It codes for CASRRDSRYEQYF.

This clonotype was recorded a few times. The genes are TRBV12-3 or TRBV12-4 and TRBJ2-5, with D maybe TRBD2 (6 bases). V gave up 2 bases and J gave up 3 bases, with 10 bases separating them. The CDR3 loop spans 14 amino acids. For the CDR3, the DNA is TGTGCCAGCAGTTTATTTAGCGGCGAAGAGACCCAGTACTTC. Translation gives CASSLFSGEETQYF.

The rearrangement links TRBV6-1 to TRBJ2-2; 9 nucleotides match TRBD1. CDR1 MNHNS and CDR2 SASEGT come from the germline V gene. The CDR3 runs 20 residues. Trimming took 6 bases from V and 7 from J; bases not matched to a gene: 24. DNA for the CDR3: TGTGCCAGCAGCCGCGGAACCGGGACAGGGATTGGGGCAGGGCTCGGGGAGCTGTTTTTT. This sequence encodes CASSRGTGTGIGAGLGELFF.